The T cell receptor beta chain described here comes from a study of blood T cell repertoires in COVID-19. Study summary: Samples came from the United States, Italy and Spain, spanning acute and convalescent COVID-19. The cDNA or gDNA used as material had been derived from T cells, B-cell-depleted T cells, or PBMCs.

The V gene's germline CDR1 is SGHRS and CDR2 YFSETQ. V was shortened by 2 bases and J by 0 bases, with 14 bases between the two germline ends. This CDR3 has 17 residues. As handled by the study authors: Amplification from reference gene primers served as the basis for estimated nucleated cell counts. Profiling relied on immunoSEQ multiplex PCR, and the TCRdb table lists in-frame clones only, not all of them. V, J and clone size were drawn from that table, and D and trimming were deduced from the DNA. Of around 150,000 clones in the sample, approximately 88% are singletons; the top ten hold 10%. Sequenced material: peripheral blood. This TCR derives from a man in his 60s with active or convalescent COVID-19. This chain connects TRBV5-1 to TRBJ1-4; D uncertain. CDR3 amino acids: CASSLGGYRTTNEKLFF. The CDR3 DNA follows: TGCGCCAGCAGCTTAGGAGGCTATCGGACAACTAATGAAAAACTGTTTTTT.